This T cell receptor (beta chain) was observed in a study of blood T cell repertoires in COVID-19 (TCRdb year 2020). Turning to the overall study: Samples from collaborators originated in the United States, Italy and Spain and spanned both the acute and convalescent phases of COVID-19. The prospective study material was composed of cDNA or gDNA derived from T cells, B-cell-depleted T cells, or PBMCs. Deeply sampled blood TCRbeta repertoires from subjects exposed to, actively infected with, or recovered from COVID-19 were included in the dataset. The repertoires were released in a freely available public database intended as a resource for research on the immune response to SARS-CoV-2. Samples were obtained from the ongoing ImmuneRACE study (first 160 participants) and from some 1,200 subjects provided by 6 global collaborators. Nearly every sample came with metadata listing a de-identified subject ID, COVID-19 status, age in years and sex. Where available, HLA class I and class II types were obtained from metadata supplied by the sample provider rather than from assay-based typing.

The full study reports these points: Clinical and demographic metadata were provided uncurated, with the amount varying by source and participant.

Points on this clone: No antigen is known for it. No clone much larger than this one lies a single base away; base qualities are absent.

TCRbeta CDR3 regions were amplified from genomic DNA by means of the immunoSEQ Assay, a bias-controlled multiplex PCR. In the authors' own workflow: The number of nucleated cells in each sample was estimated by amplification of reference gene primers within the assay. To quantify the absolute abundance of each unique TCRbeta CDR3 rearrangement, sequence reads were collapsed and filtered. For each sample, productive Simpson clonality was calculated as the square root of Simpson's diversity index over productive rearrangements. TCRdb holds this immuneACCESS table with in-frame rearrangements only. Some clones are missing; in checked studies, unresolved V genes explain under half, and the rest has no known cause. The V and J calls and the clone size are those of that table, but D and trimming were determined from the DNA. The sample profile shows over 250,000 clones; about 85% of them were found once. About an eighth of the sample goes to the ten largest clones.

The CDR3 contains 13 residues, cysteine and phenylalanine counted. Just the 39-base CDR3 DNA is kept, in frame starting at base 1. Deletion took 5 bases off V and 1 base off J, with a span of 8 bases between the germline ends. CDR1 MGHDK and CDR2 SYGVNS were looked up in the germline V gene. Each collaborating institution followed its own protocols to collect whole blood in K2EDTA tubes. For TCRbeta analysis, collaborators shipped samples in one of three forms: frozen whole blood, isolated PBMCs, or DNA extracted from either of those sample types. The material sequenced was peripheral blood. The clonotype was recovered from a human donor in a cohort sampled during active COVID-19. This chain joins TRBV25-1 to TRBJ1-1; a tentative D call is TRBD1 (5 bases match). The CDR3 corresponds to CASSPRENTEAFF. Here is the DNA: TGTGCCAGCAGTCCCAGGGAGAACACTGAAGCTTTCTTT. With the portions outside the CDR3 filled from the reference TRBV25-1 and TRBJ1-1 genes, the complete variable region becomes EADIYQTPRYLVIGTGKKITLECSQTMGHDKMYWYQQDPGMELHLIHYSYGVNSTEKGDLSSESTVSRIRTEHFPLTLESARPSHTSQYLCASSPRENTEAFFGQGTRLTVV.